What follows describes a single T cell receptor beta chain. This CDR3 is built from 10 residues. CDR1 SGHTA and CDR2 FQGTGA come from the germline V gene. V lost 7 bases and J lost 6, with 7 bases in between. This entry comes from a study of blood T cell dynamics during melanoma immunotherapy. In the study overall: Standard first-line treatment here was pembrolizumab or nivolumab plus ipilimumab in metastatic melanoma.

Here immunoSEQ multiplex PCR was the method, and the copy in TCRdb shows in-frame clones only, minus some. The table records 4,000 to 5,000 clones, more than 70% of them present only once. The time point here: week 3, after first cycle of checkpoint inhibitor. Blood was drawn before treatment and at week 3 after checkpoint blockade. This clonotype was obtained from a human donor with melanoma. The chain links TRBV7-3 to TRBJ2-7, with D perhaps matching TRBD1 or TRBD2 (5 bases each). The sample in question was blood, obtained from a patient treated with checkpoint blockade. The CDR3 reads CASNGAEQYF. The DNA of the CDR3 is TGTGCCAGCAACGGGGCCGAGCAGTACTTC.